This T cell receptor (beta chain) stems from a study of blood T cells in healthy people across ages. Overall study context: Capture via template switching afforded approximately one barcoded beta molecule per two T cells. Study-wide results and limits: Researchers report that TCR beta diversity correlated strongly with naive T cell percentage.

Ten milliliters of peripheral blood were drawn from each donor into EDTA-treated tubes. A minimum of 6.5 million PBMCs was isolated per sample. This clonotype was seen more than once but under ten times. Its antigen remains unidentified. PCR was performed a second time for about 6 to 12 cycles using a sample-barcoded 5' primer and a J-beta primer mix. TCRdb processed the 5' RACE reads anew with MiXCR; each CDR3 protein has one entry. Among roughly 680,000 distinct CDR3 sequences listed, roughly half were seen once. V shed 4 bases, J shed 2 bases, and the junction held 18 bases outside the gene matches. The CDR3 runs to 20 residues. Germline CDR1 and CDR2: SGHVS and FQNEAQ.

Material for sequencing was blood. This chain joins TRBV7-8 and TRBJ2-4, with 9 bases aligning to TRBD2. This TCR derives from a woman older than 75 in good health. The CDR3 DNA sequence: TGTGCCAGCAGCTCAGTCCTTAGCGGGAGTGTGGAGGTAACCAAAAACATTCAGTACTTC. Translation gives CASSSVLSGSVEVTKNIQYF.